Listed here are 13 T cell receptor beta chains from one sample, sequenced in a study of T cells in Graves' hyperthyroidism and ophthalmopathy. The source material, RNA transcripts, was used to amplify TCR beta CDR3 regions. In the first-round RT-PCR of the TCR CDR3, the HTBI primer set was used. Each CDR3 protein is one row after TCRdb ran MiXCR on the multiplex PCR reads. The table has about 270,000 distinct CDR3 sequences, 20% to 25% seen once. The specimen sequenced was blood. These receptor sequences come from a man aged 25-45 years with Graves' ophthalmopathy.

The sample holds many counts of this clonotype. The chain has TRBV12-3 or TRBV12-4 and TRBJ2-2; 7 bases align to TRBD1. The CDR3 spans 14 residues. Trimming took 6 bases from V and 3 from J; bases not matched to a gene: 4. CDR3 sequence: CASRGQTDTGELFF. The CDR3 DNA reads as TGTGCCAGCAGGGGACAGACCGACACCGGGGAGCTGTTTTTT.

The chain joins TRBV20-1 to TRBJ2-5, with D maybe TRBD2 (6 bases). Germline V gene sequence: CDR1 DFQATT, CDR2 SNEGSKA (reference sequence). Trimming cost V 6 bases and J 5 bases, with 13 bases left between them. There are 12 residues in the CDR3. CDR3 coding DNA: TGCAGTGCCCGGGAGCTTGTCGAGACCCAGTACTTC. This translates into CSARELVETQYF.

The sample holds a few counts of this clonotype. The DNA of the CDR3 is TGCAGCGTAGCGGGACAGCCGCCACTTTCGGGACTAGCGGGAGGAGTATCCTACAATGAGCAGTTCTTC. The encoded protein is CSVAGQPPLSGLAGGVSYNEQFF. This rearrangement joins TRBV29-1 to TRBJ2-1, with 15 bases identical to TRBD2. The CDR3 covers 23 residues. V lost 6 bases and J lost 1; bases outside the gene matches: 25. Germline CDR1 SQVTM, CDR2 ANQGSEA.

This clonotype was counted a few times. This sequence joins TRBV5-1 and TRBJ2-1; TRBD1 matches 7 bases. CDR1 and CDR2 from the germline V gene are SGHRS and YFSETQ. This CDR3 has 15 amino acids. J gave up 2 bases and V 1 base, and 3 bases lay outside the gene matches. This CDR3 is CASSLTDRPYNEQFF. Written as DNA, the CDR3 is TGCGCCAGCAGCTTGACGGACAGGCCCTACAATGAGCAGTTCTTC.

The rearrangement joins TRBV7-3 to TRBJ2-1, with TRBD2 identical over 11 bases. Germline trimming cut 5 bases from V and 4 bases from J; bases unmatched to any gene: 4. CDR1 is SGHTA and CDR2 is FQGTGA in the germline V gene. The CDR3 consists of 15 residues. The chain's CDR3 is CASSQLAGVYNEQFF. The CDR3 nucleotides read TGTGCCAGCAGCCAACTAGCGGGAGTTTACAATGAGCAGTTCTTC.

This clonotype was detected only a few times. The chain joins TRBV6-1 to TRBJ1-2; D is undetermined. The ends were cut back, 8 bases at V and 8 bases at J, with 15 bases in the middle. The CDR3 is 12 amino acids. The germline V gene has CDR1 MNHNS and CDR2 SASEGT. The CDR3 coding sequence is TGTGCCAGCCGAGAGAGGGTGGGGGGCTACACCTTC. This sequence encodes CASRERVGGYTF.

This clonotype was detected only a few times. V is TRBV20-1 and J is TRBJ2-7; a weak D match, TRBD2 (7 bases). The CDR3 has 11 amino acids. V was cut by 6 bases and J by 6 bases, with 12 bases left in between. Germline values: CDR1 DFQATT, CDR2 SNEGSKA (reference sequence). The CDR3 bases are TGCAGTGCCCGGGGGGCCTCCGAGCAGTACTTC. As protein: CSARGASEQYF.

The chain links TRBV20-1 to TRBJ2-3, with TRBD1 as a possible D gene (7 bases). The CDR3 extends over 14 amino acids. Deletions cut 7 bases from V and 3 bases from J, with 17 bases between. The germline V gene encodes CDR1 DFQATT and CDR2 SNEGSKA (reference sequence). CDR3 loop: CSVYPAGQTDTQYF. Written as DNA, the CDR3 is TGCAGTGTTTACCCGGCGGGACAGACAGATACGCAGTATTTT.

The sample holds many counts of this clonotype. Relative to the germline gene, one junction end is altered; a read error may explain this. V and J are TRBV6-1 and TRBJ1-1; 10 nucleotides align to TRBD1. CDR3 size: 14 residues. The germline V gene encodes CDR1 MNHNS and CDR2 SASEGT. In DNA, the CDR3 is TGCGCCAGCAGCCGACAGGGGGCAGGCACTGAAGCTTTCTTT. It encodes CASSRQGAGTEAFF.

This chain joins TRBV18 and TRBJ1-2; a possible D gene is TRBD1 (5 bases). CDR3 size: 12 residues. Trimming took off 6 bases at V and 5 bases at J, with 10 bases between the two ends. Germline CDR1 reads KGHSH; CDR2 reads LQKENI. CDR3 residues: CASSTEDYGYTF. The DNA of the CDR3 is TGTGCCAGCTCGACAGAGGATTATGGCTACACCTTC.

This clonotype was counted between two and nine times. The chain uses TRBV6-5 and TRBJ2-1; TRBD2 is a possible D gene (7 bases). In germline, CDR1 is MNHEY, CDR2 SVGAGI. V lost 0 bases and J lost 4, with 13 bases in between. The CDR3 loop spans 16 amino acids. CDR3 protein: CASSYSSRGAYNEQFF. The DNA for the CDR3 is TGTGCCAGCAGTTACTCGAGCCGGGGGGCGTACAATGAGCAGTTCTTC.

This chain links TRBV19 with TRBJ2-1; D tentatively reads TRBD1 or TRBD2 (5 bases each). The length of the CDR3 is 16 residues. The V end lost 7 bases, the J end lost 6 bases, and 22 bases lay between the germline ends. Germline loops: CDR1 LNHDA, CDR2 SQIVND (reference sequence). In DNA form, the CDR3 reads TGTGCCAGTACCCGACACGGGGCTAGCCGTGGCAATGAGCAGTTCTTC. The encoded protein is CASTRHGASRGNEQFF. The variable domain in full, completed from reference TRBV19 and TRBJ2-1, reads DGGITQSPKYLFRKEGQNVTLSCEQNLNHDAMYWYRQDPGQGLRLIYYSQIVNDFQKGDIAEGYSVSREKKESFPLTVTSAQKNPTAFYLCASTRHGASRGNEQFFGPGTRLTVL.

Ten or more counts support this clonotype. V usage is TRBV11-2 and J usage is TRBJ1-1, with D perhaps TRBD1 (5 bases). Looked up from germline, CDR1 is SGHAT and CDR2 is FQNNGV. Trimming shortened V by 3 bases and J by 4 bases, and 12 bases separated the two germline ends. The CDR3 extends over 14 amino acids. For the CDR3, the DNA is TGTGCCAGCAGCTTTCTGGGGCGTAGCACTGAAGCTTTCTTT. It specifies CASSFLGRSTEAFF.